This TCR beta chain originates from a study of human CD8 memory T cell subsets. Notes on the study in general: The authors found that stem-like memory and precursor exhausted T cell repertoires overlapped minimally. The stem-like memory and precursor exhausted T cell populations displayed similarly high diversity, which was not the case for effector memory cells. Precursor exhausted T cells appeared less diverse than stem-like memory T cells according to Chao1 estimates.

Early memory CD8+ T cells that were CCR7+ PD-1+ TIGIT+ and had exhausted-like traits were the TPEX cells. Enrichment for total CD8+ T cells was performed by negative magnetic separation. UMI-labeled 5' RACE produced the TCR beta libraries. TCRdb reprocessed the 5' RACE reads, keeping one entry per CDR3 protein, no DNA. Reported are around 10,000 distinct CDR3 sequences; the ten largest clones contain over 15%. Germline CDR1 and CDR2: SGHVS and FQNEAQ. The CDR3 covers 12 residues. In the case of this clonotype: What it binds is unknown.

The sequence was collected from a human donor in good health. Material for sequencing was CD8+ T cells from PBMCs. V is TRBV7-8 and J is TRBJ2-3; TCRdb returns TRBD1, unconfirmable since there is no DNA. CDR3 protein: CASSLGDRGQYF.